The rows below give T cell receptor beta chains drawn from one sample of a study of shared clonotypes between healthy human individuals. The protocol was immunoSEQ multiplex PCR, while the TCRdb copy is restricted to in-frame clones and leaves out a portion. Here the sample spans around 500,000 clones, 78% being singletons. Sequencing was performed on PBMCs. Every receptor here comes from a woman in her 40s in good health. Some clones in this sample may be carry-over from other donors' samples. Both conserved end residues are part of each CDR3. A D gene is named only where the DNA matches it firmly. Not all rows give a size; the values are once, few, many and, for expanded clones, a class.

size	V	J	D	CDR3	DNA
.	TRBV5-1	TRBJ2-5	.	CASSLSIRRETQYF	TGCGCCAGCAGCTTGAGTATCCGGAGGGAGACCCAGTACTTC
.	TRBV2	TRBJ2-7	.	CASSEDYYEQYF	TGTGCCAGCAGTGAAGACTACTACGAGCAGTACTTC
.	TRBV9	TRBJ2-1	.	CASSVVSSSYNEQFF	TGTGCCAGCAGCGTAGTCTCAAGCTCCTACAATGAGCAGTTCTTC
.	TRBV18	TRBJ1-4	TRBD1	CASSPLQGDNEKLFF	TGTGCCAGCTCACCCTTACAGGGGGATAATGAAAAACTGTTTTTT
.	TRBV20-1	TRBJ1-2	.	CSASSGYGYTF	TGCAGTGCTAGTAGTGGTTATGGCTACACCTTC
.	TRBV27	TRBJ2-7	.	CASSLNRNYEQYF	TGTGCCAGCAGTTTAAATCGGAACTACGAGCAGTACTTC
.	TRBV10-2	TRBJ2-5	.	CASSEGNRAQETQYF	TGCGCCAGCAGTGAAGGTAACAGGGCACAAGAGACCCAGTACTTC
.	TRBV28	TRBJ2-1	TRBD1	CASGHGGQDYNEQFF	TGTGCCAGCGGGCACGGGGGACAGGACTACAATGAGCAGTTCTTC
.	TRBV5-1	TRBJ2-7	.	CASSFSGGKTYEQYF	TGCGCCAGCAGCTTTTCCGGGGGCAAGACCTACGAGCAGTACTTC
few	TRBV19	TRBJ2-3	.	CASSIDPADTQYF	TGTGCCAGTAGTATCGACCCCGCAGATACGCAGTATTTT
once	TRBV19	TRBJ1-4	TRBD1	CASTALDRGLREKLFF	TGTGCCAGTACCGCCCTCGACAGGGGTTTAAGGGAAAAACTGTTTTTT
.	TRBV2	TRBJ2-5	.	CASSEEAGGETQYF	TGTGCCAGCAGTGAAGAAGCGGGTGGAGAGACCCAGTACTTC
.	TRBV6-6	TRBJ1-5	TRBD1	CASSYVDRGNQPQHF	TGTGCCAGCAGTTACGTGGACAGGGGCAATCAGCCCCAGCATTTT
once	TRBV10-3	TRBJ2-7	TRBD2	CAISTSGYEQYF	TGTGCCATCAGTACTAGCGGATACGAGCAGTACTTC
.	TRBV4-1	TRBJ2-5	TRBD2	CASSQGLAGAETQYF	TGCGCCAGCAGCCAGGGTCTAGCGGGAGCTGAGACCCAGTACTTC
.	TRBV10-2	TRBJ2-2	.	CASSESKGPLNTGELFF	TGCGCCAGCAGTGAGTCGAAGGGACCGTTGAACACCGGGGAGCTGTTTTTT
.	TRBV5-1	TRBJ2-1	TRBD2	CASSLETGTSGVF	TGCGCCAGCAGCTTGGAAACCGGGACTAGCGGGGTCTTC
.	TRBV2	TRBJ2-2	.	CASSERAPGTGELFF	TGTGCCAGCAGTGAACGGGCCCCGGGGACCGGGGAGCTGTTTTTT
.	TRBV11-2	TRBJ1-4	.	CASSFRGATATNEKLFF	TGTGCCAGCAGCTTCCGAGGGGCGACAGCAACTAATGAAAAACTGTTTTTT
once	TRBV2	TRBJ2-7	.	CASRPTSYEQYF	TGTGCCAGCAGACCGACCTCCTACGAGCAGTACTTC
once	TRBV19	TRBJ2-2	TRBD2	CASRTSGSAGELFF	TGTGCCAGTAGGACTAGCGGGAGCGCCGGGGAGCTGTTTTTT
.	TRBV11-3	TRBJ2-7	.	CASSPGRSSYEQYF	TGTGCCAGCAGCCCTGGTAGGAGCTCCTACGAGCAGTACTTC
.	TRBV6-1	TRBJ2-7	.	CASSERERRLPEQYF	TGTGCCAGCAGTGAAAGGGAACGGCGCCTCCCCGAGCAGTACTTC
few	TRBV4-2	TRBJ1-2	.	CASSSGEYGYTF	TGTGCCAGCAGCTCTGGGGAGTATGGCTACACCTTC